Below, one TCR beta chain is given with its context. These data are taken from a study of blood T cell repertoires in COVID-19. TCRdb's copy holds only in-frame clones and misses some; the assay was immunoSEQ multiplex PCR. The table includes some 78,000 clones, roughly nine tenths detected once. Germline CDR1 LNHDA, CDR2 SQIVND (reference sequence). CDR3 length equals 16 residues. Trimming took off 4 bases at V and 0 bases at J, with 13 bases between the two ends. The sequencing sample was made of peripheral blood. The clonotype comes from a woman over 75 with active or convalescent COVID-19. V is TRBV19 and J is TRBJ1-5; no firm D call. The CDR3 sequence: CASSTWTGNSNQPQHF. The CDR3, as DNA: TGTGCCAGTAGTACTTGGACGGGGAATAGCAATCAGCCCCAGCATTTT.